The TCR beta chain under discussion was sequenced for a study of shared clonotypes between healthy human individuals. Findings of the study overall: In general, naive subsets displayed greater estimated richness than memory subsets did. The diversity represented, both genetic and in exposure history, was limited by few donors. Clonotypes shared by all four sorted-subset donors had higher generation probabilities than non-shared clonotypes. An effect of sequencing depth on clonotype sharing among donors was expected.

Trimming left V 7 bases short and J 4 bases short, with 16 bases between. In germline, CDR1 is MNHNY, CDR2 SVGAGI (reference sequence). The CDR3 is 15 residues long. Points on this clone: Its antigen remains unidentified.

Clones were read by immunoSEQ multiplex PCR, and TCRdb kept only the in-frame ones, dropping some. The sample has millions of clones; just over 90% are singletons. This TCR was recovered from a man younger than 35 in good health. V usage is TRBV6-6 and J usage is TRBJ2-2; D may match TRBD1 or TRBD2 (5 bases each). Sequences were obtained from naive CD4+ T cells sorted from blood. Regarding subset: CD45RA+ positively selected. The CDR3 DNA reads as TGTGCCAGCACTCTCGCCGAGAGGGGCACCGGGGAGCTGTTTTTT. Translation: CASTLAERGTGELFF.